This record covers a single T cell receptor beta chain. What it binds is unknown. The V gene's germline CDR1 is MDHEN and CDR2 SYDVKM. Trimming shortened V by 3 bases and J by 4 bases, and 18 bases separated the two germline ends. This CDR3 has 16 residues. Libraries were prepared by immunoSEQ multiplex PCR; TCRdb keeps only in-frame clonotypes and omits some of them. The sample includes approximately 180,000 clones, just under 95% of them seen just once. This entry is derived from a study of T cell responses to AZD1222 COVID-19 vaccine. Study-level findings and limits: Donor demographics were predominantly white British with a female majority; clonal diversity may be underestimated. Regions 160-218 and 743-854 held dominance among vaccine-associated CD4 TCRs, which spanned spike. A rise in Spike-specific TCR breadth and depth followed two AZD1222 doses.

The source is an adult who received the MenACWY meningococcal vaccine as a control. The sequences come from peripheral blood, collected 28 days after the second dose of the MenACWY control vaccine. This chain connects TRBV28 to TRBJ1-2; the D gene is possibly TRBD1 (5 bases). CDR3 protein: CASSLSGVPSGYGYTF. Written as DNA, the CDR3 is TGTGCCAGCAGTTTGTCGGGGGTCCCCTCTGGCTATGGCTACACCTTC.